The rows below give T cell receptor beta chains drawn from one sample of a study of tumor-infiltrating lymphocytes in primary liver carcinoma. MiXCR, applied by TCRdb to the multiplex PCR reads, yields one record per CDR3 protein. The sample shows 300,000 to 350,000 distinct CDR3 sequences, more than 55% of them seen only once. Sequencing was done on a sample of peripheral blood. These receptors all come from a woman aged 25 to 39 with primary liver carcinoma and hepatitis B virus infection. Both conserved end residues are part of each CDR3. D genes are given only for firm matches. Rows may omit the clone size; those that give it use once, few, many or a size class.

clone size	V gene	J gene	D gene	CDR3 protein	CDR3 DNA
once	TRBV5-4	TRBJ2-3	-	CASSLGRTALTDTHYF	TGTGCCAGCAGCTTGGGCCGGACGGCCCTCACAGATACGCACTATTTT
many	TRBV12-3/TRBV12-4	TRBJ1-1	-	CASSPHGVVDTEAFF	TGTGCCAGCAGCCCGCACGGAGTGGTGGATACTGAAGCTTTCTTT
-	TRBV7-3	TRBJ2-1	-	CASSLASTAPYNEQFF	TGTGCCAGCAGCTTAGCTTCGACGGCCCCCTACAATGAGCAGTTCTTC
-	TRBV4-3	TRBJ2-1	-	CAISHTGLVNEQFF	TGCGCCATCAGCCATACAGGGTTGGTCAATGAGCAGTTCTTC
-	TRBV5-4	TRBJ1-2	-	CASTPVDRDLYGYTF	TGTGCCAGCACCCCTGTGGACAGAGATCTTTATGGCTACACCTTC
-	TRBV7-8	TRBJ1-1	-	CASSLRTASTEALF	TGTGCCAGCAGCTTACGTACGGCATCAACTGAAGCTCTCTTT
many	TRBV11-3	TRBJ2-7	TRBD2	CASSGLAGSYEQYF	TGTGCCAGCAGCGGACTAGCTGGGAGCTACGAGCAGTACTTC
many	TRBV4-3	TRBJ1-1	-	CASSQDQDTEAFF	TGCGCCAGCAGCCAAGATCAGGACACTGAAGCTTTCTTT
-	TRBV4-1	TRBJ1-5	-	CASSRGGGDGQPQHF	TGCGCCAGCAGCCGAGGAGGAGGGGACGGCCAGCCCCAGCATTTT
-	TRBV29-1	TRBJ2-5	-	CSGRSPQKTQYF	TGCAGCGGTCGGTCACCCCAGAAGACCCAGTACTTC
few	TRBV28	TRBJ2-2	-	CASRVTGLRDTGELFF	TGTGCCAGCAGAGTGACAGGCCTTCGAGACACCGGGGAGCTGTTTTTT
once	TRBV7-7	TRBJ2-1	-	CASSSGISSYNEQFF	TGTGCTAGCAGCTCCGGGATTTCGTCCTACAATGAGCAGTTCTTC
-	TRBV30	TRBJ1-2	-	CAWSLKRDNGYTF	TGTGCCTGGAGTTTAAAGAGGGATAATGGCTACACCTTC
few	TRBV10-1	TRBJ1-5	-	CASSLLPGGNQPQHF	TGCGCCAGCAGCCTTCTTCCAGGGGGCAATCAGCCCCAGCATTTT
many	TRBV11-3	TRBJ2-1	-	CASSSGAPYNEQFF	TGTGCCAGCAGCTCTGGGGCCCCCTACAATGAGCAGTTCTTC
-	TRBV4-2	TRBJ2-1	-	CASSSLEGSGSYNEQFF	TGTGCCAGCAGCTCCCTCGAGGGTAGCGGAAGTTACAATGAGCAGTTCTTC
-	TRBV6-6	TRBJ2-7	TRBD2	CASRPGTSVYEQYF	TGTGCCAGCAGACCCGGGACTAGCGTCTACGAGCAGTACTTC
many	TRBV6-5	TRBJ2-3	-	CASRRGTDTQYF	TGTGCCAGCAGGAGAGGCACAGATACGCAGTATTTT
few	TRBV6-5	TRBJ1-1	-	CASRTMNTEAFF	TGTGCCAGCCGGACCATGAACACTGAAGCTTTCTTT
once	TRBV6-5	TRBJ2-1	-	CASSRRDSSCNEQFF	TGTGCCAGCAGCCGCCGGGACTCCTCCTGCAATGAGCAGTTCTTC